This passage covers 27 T cell receptor beta chains from one sample sequenced in a study of blood T cell repertoires in COVID-19. The assay was immunoSEQ multiplex PCR, and TCRdb's table has in-frame clones only and misses some. Of fewer than 300,000 clones listed, around 84% were seen once; the top ten hold under 3%. The sequencing sample was made of PBMCs or T cells enriched from blood (not recorded which). The receptors were sampled from a woman aged 45 to 65 who had recovered from COVID-19.

This clone was seen only a few times. The chain uses TRBV28 and TRBJ1-4, with D perhaps matching TRBD1 (5 bases). This CDR3 is built from 13 residues. CDR1 and CDR2 from the germline V gene are MDHEN and SYDVKM. Trimming removed 8 bases at V and 2 bases at J, with 9 bases between. The CDR3 protein is CASRGTTNEKLFF. The CDR3 nucleotides read TGTGCCAGCCGAGGGACTACTAATGAAAAACTGTTTTTT.

V and J are TRBV5-6 and TRBJ2-2, with a tentative D call TRBD2 (7 bases). The CDR3 extends over 16 amino acids. Germline CDR1 is SGHDT and CDR2 is YYEEEE. V was trimmed by 6 bases and J by 2 bases, leaving 17 bases between them. The CDR3 loop reads CASMGPGGSNTGELFF. In DNA, the CDR3 is TGTGCCAGCATGGGCCCGGGGGGCTCTAACACCGGGGAGCTGTTTTTT.

This chain links TRBV6-5 with TRBJ1-6; 7 nucleotides line up with TRBD1. Losses at the gene ends were 5 bases for V and 7 bases for J; bases not matched to a gene: 5. The CDR3 sequence is 14 residues long. Germline lookup yields CDR1 MNHEY and CDR2 SVGAGI. The CDR3 loop is CASSTGVENSPLHF. For the CDR3, the DNA is TGTGCCAGCAGTACAGGGGTGGAAAATTCACCCCTCCACTTT.

In its sample, this clone was seen once. The rearrangement links TRBV28 to TRBJ1-6; TRBD1 matches 9 bases. The CDR3 is made up of 15 amino acids. CDR1 is MDHEN, CDR2 SYDVKM, per germline. V lost 6 bases, J lost 14 bases, and 14 bases stayed unmatched. The CDR3 DNA follows: TGTGCCAGCAGGCCCCCTGGGACAGGGAGCCAGGCCCTCCACTTT. Protein: CASRPPGTGSQALHF.

This rearrangement joins TRBV27 to TRBJ1-1; 7 nucleotides match TRBD1. Germline loops: CDR1 MNHEY, CDR2 SMNVEV (reference sequence). Trimming took 10 bases from V and 1 from J; bases not matched to a gene: 3. There are 12 residues in the CDR3. In nucleotides, the CDR3 is TGTGCCACCCGACAGGGGAACACTGAAGCTTTCTTT. It encodes CATRQGNTEAFF.

The J gene is TRBJ1-1, the V gene TRBV30; 7 bases map to TRBD1. Losses at the gene ends were 1 base for V and 0 bases for J; bases not matched to a gene: 5. The germline gives CDR1 GTSNPN, CDR2 SVGIG (reference sequence). The CDR3 is 15 residues long. Here the CDR3 reads CAWSDPGQLNTEAFF. In DNA, the CDR3 is TGTGCCTGGAGTGACCCGGGACAGTTGAACACTGAAGCTTTCTTT.

The chain has TRBV20-1 and TRBJ1-2, with TRBD1 identical over 9 bases. The length of the CDR3 is 15 residues. V lost 3 bases, J lost 3 bases, and 8 bases stayed unmatched. Germline-derived CDR1 and CDR2 are DFQATT and SNEGSKA (reference sequence). The CDR3 DNA reads TGCAGTGCTAGTCCCGGGACAGGGATGGACTATGGCTACACCTTC. Translation gives CSASPGTGMDYGYTF.

The chain employs TRBV7-2 and TRBJ2-7, with D unresolved. Germline loops: CDR1 SGHTA, CDR2 FQGNSA. V was shortened by 1 base and J by 12 bases, with 13 bases between the two germline ends. CDR3 length: 12 residues. The CDR3: CASSLVSLVMYF. The CDR3 DNA reads as TGTGCCAGCAGCTTAGTTAGTCTCGTGATGTACTTC.

The chain couples TRBV6-2 or TRBV6-3 to TRBJ1-1, with D possibly being TRBD1 (5 bases). In germline, CDR1 is MNHEY, CDR2 SVGEGT. The CDR3 is 14 amino acids. The V and J ends lost 3 bases and 10 bases respectively, with 18 bases between them. The DNA of the CDR3 is TGTGCCAGCAGTTATACCGGGACTGCTATGCGAGCTTTCTTT. Translation gives CASSYTGTAMRAFF.

This clone was found many times. The gene calls are TRBV14 and TRBJ1-2, with 8 nucleotides matching TRBD1. From germline, CDR1 is SGHDN and CDR2 FVKESK. This CDR3 spans 14 amino acids. V lost 4 bases, J lost 3 bases, and 4 bases stayed unmatched. The CDR3 DNA reads as TGTGCCAGCAGCCCCCAGACAGGGGACTATGGCTACACCTTC. It is translated as CASSPQTGDYGYTF.

The V call is TRBV9, the J call TRBJ1-1; D unresolved. Per the germline V gene, CDR1 is SGDLS and CDR2 is YYNGEE. V was trimmed by 4 bases and J by 2 bases, leaving 9 bases between them. CDR3 length equals 13 residues. CDR3 in amino acids: CASSPTTNTEAFF. CDR3 nucleotides: TGTGCCAGCAGCCCCACAACAAACACTGAAGCTTTCTTT.

The chain joins TRBV10-1 to TRBJ2-5; no definite D call. The CDR3 runs 13 residues. Germline V gene data show CDR1 as WNHNN and CDR2 as SYGVQD (reference sequence). Trimming pared 5 bases from V and 0 bases from J, leaving 7 bases between. The chain's CDR3 is CASSTANQETQYF. Written as DNA, the CDR3 is TGCGCCAGCAGTACTGCGAACCAAGAGACCCAGTACTTC.

This clone showed up just once. The rearrangement links TRBV29-1 to TRBJ1-1, with 9 bases fitting TRBD1. Trimming cost V 4 bases and J 5 bases; bases outside gene matches: 8. Per the germline V gene, CDR1 is SQVTM and CDR2 is ANQGSEA. The CDR3 spans 14 residues. DNA of the CDR3: TGCAGCGTTGTATTACAGGGGGCGAGAACTGAAGCTTTCTTT. The encoded protein is CSVVLQGARTEAFF.

The chain joins TRBV11-1 to TRBJ2-1, with TRBD2 matching over 7 bases. Germline lookup yields CDR1 SGHAT and CDR2 FQDESV (reference sequence). This CDR3 is built from 14 residues. Losses at the gene ends were 5 bases for V and 7 bases for J; bases not matched to a gene: 8. The CDR3 loop reads CASSRGGNRNEQFF. The CDR3 bases are TGTGCCAGCAGCAGGGGAGGGAATCGGAATGAGCAGTTCTTC.

In this sample, this clone turned up a few times. This sequence joins TRBV19 and TRBJ1-4, with D tentatively TRBD1 (5 bases). Germline CDR1 is LNHDA and CDR2 is SQIVND (reference sequence). V gave up 4 bases and J gave up 3 bases, with 15 bases separating them. The CDR3 loop spans 16 amino acids. For the CDR3, the DNA is TGTGCCAGTAGTAACCACGCAGGGATGGCTAATGAAAAACTGTTTTTT. Encoded protein: CASSNHAGMANEKLFF.

This rearrangement joins TRBV15 to TRBJ2-7, with TRBD2 identical over 11 bases. Trimming took 3 bases from V and 3 from J; bases not matched to a gene: 7. Germline V lookup: CDR1 LNHNV, CDR2 YYDKDF (reference sequence). The CDR3 has 16 amino acids. This CDR3 is CATSRETSGAIYEQYF. CDR3 nucleotide sequence: TGTGCCACCAGCAGGGAGACTAGCGGGGCCATCTACGAGCAGTACTTC.

The chain joins TRBV7-9 to TRBJ1-4, with D perhaps matching TRBD1 (5 bases). CDR1 and CDR2 from the germline V gene are SEHNR and FQNEAQ (reference sequence). The CDR3 is 12 amino acids. Trimming pared 6 bases from V and 4 bases from J, leaving 6 bases between. The CDR3 here is CASRTDNEKLFF. In nucleotides, the CDR3 is TGTGCCAGCAGGACAGATAATGAAAAACTGTTTTTT.

The chain uses TRBV27 and TRBJ2-5, with a possible D match to TRBD2 (6 bases). This CDR3 region has 15 residues. The ends were cut back, 0 bases at V and 0 bases at J, with 8 bases in the middle. Germline-derived CDR1 and CDR2 are MNHEY and SMNVEV (reference sequence). The CDR3 DNA is TGTGCCAGCAGTTTATCGCGGGGATACCAAGAGACCCAGTACTTC. Its protein product is CASSLSRGYQETQYF.

This clone has a single count. The chain uses TRBV7-6 and TRBJ1-1, with D tentatively TRBD1 (5 bases). Looked up from germline, CDR1 is SGHVS and CDR2 is FNYEAQ. The CDR3 sequence is 13 residues long. With 1 base removed from V and 5 bases from J, the gap between germline ends came to 8 bases. The CDR3 DNA reads TGTGCCAGCAGCTTAGGGGGGAGGACTGAAGCTTTCTTT. Protein product: CASSLGGRTEAFF.

This chain joins TRBV6-1 and TRBJ1-5; the D is unclear. The CDR3 consists of 14 residues. The V end lost 2 bases, the J end lost 3 bases, and 8 bases lay between the germline ends. Looked up from germline, CDR1 is MNHNS and CDR2 is SASEGT. CDR3 sequence (DNA): TGTGCCAGCAGTGAATTCGGGTTCAATCAGCCCCAGCATTTT. Amino acids: CASSEFGFNQPQHF.

In its sample, this clone was seen once. The J gene is TRBJ2-5, the V gene TRBV5-1; TRBD1 aligns across 9 bases. This CDR3 has 15 residues. From germline, CDR1 is SGHRS and CDR2 YFSETQ. V dropped 2 bases and J dropped 5; count of bases not matched to a gene: 7. The CDR3 spells CASSLWDRVYETQYF. The CDR3, as DNA: TGCGCCAGCAGCTTATGGGACAGGGTTTACGAGACCCAGTACTTC.

V gene TRBV2 combines with J gene TRBJ2-5, with D unresolved. CDR1 is SNHLY, CDR2 FYNNEI, per germline. This CDR3 has 15 residues. Trimming removed 5 bases from V and 2 bases from J, with 15 bases in between. This CDR3 is CASSPVLRGQETQYF. In DNA, the CDR3 is TGTGCCAGCAGTCCAGTCCTACGCGGACAAGAGACCCAGTACTTC.

The genes are TRBV11-2 and TRBJ1-6; 8 bases fit TRBD1. The CDR3 totals 16 residues. Germline CDR1 SGHAT, CDR2 FQNNGV. V shed 4 bases and J 4 bases; nucleotides not matched to a gene: 6. The CDR3 region has the DNA TGTGCCAGCAGCTCAATTACAGGGGGTTATAATTCACCCCTCCACTTT. As protein: CASSSITGGYNSPLHF. The complete variable domain, with remaining parts taken from reference TRBV11-2 and TRBJ1-6, reads EAGVAQSPRYKIIEKRQSVAFWCNPISGHATLYWYQQILGQGPKLLIQFQNNGVVDDSQLPKDRFSAERLKGVDSTLKIQPAKLEDSAVYLCASSSITGGYNSPLHFGNGTRLTVT.

The sample holds a few counts of this clone. This chain links TRBV5-4 with TRBJ1-6; 10 bases agree with TRBD1. CDR1 SGHNT and CDR2 YYREEE come from the germline V gene (reference sequence). Trimming cost V 3 bases and J 10 bases; bases outside gene matches: 7. The length of the CDR3 is 15 residues. This chain's CDR3 is CASSWGQGSGSPLHF. CDR3 nucleotides: TGTGCCAGCAGCTGGGGACAGGGGAGTGGATCACCCCTCCACTTT.

The count of this clone is one. The chain recombines TRBV7-9 with TRBJ1-1, with D hard to call. V gave up 5 bases and J gave up 5 bases, with 12 bases separating them. CDR3 size: 13 residues. Germline CDR1 is SEHNR and CDR2 is FQNEAQ (reference sequence). The chain's CDR3 is CASSQPGHTEAFF. CDR3 DNA: TGTGCCAGCAGCCAGCCAGGCCATACTGAAGCTTTCTTT.

The V call is TRBV5-1, the J call TRBJ1-1, with D uncertain. Germline CDR1 reads SGHRS; CDR2 reads YFSETQ. V was pared by 4 bases and J by 1 base, with 11 bases between. CDR3 size: 14 residues. The DNA for the CDR3 is TGCGCCAGCAGCCTCACCACGGGGAACACTGAAGCTTTCTTT. The encoded protein is CASSLTTGNTEAFF. The whole variable domain, filled in from reference TRBV5-1 and TRBJ1-1, reads KAGVTQTPRYLIKTRGQQVTLSCSPISGHRSVSWYQQTPGQGLQFLFEYFSETQRNKGNFPGRFSGRQFSNSRSEMNVSTLELGDSALYLCASSLTTGNTEAFFGQGTRLTVV.

This clone was detected only a few times. CDR3 in amino acids: CASSIDRGYSQPQHF. In DNA, the CDR3 is TGTGCCAGTAGTATTGACAGGGGGTATAGTCAGCCCCAGCATTTT. The V gene is TRBV19, the J gene TRBJ1-5, with 9 bases fitting TRBD1. Germline CDR1 is LNHDA and CDR2 is SQIVND (reference sequence). The CDR3 spans 15 residues. After removal of 3 bases from V and 6 bases from J, the junction contained 6 bases not matched to a gene.